This TCR beta chain originates from a study of shared clonotypes between healthy human individuals. Points from the study as a whole: Rarefaction analysis demonstrated incomplete sorted-subset sequencing notwithstanding large depth. The study found about 5% of naive CD4 clonotypes shared across a handful of donors.

The naive CD8 subset, CD45RO-negative cells positively selected for CCR7, excluded terminally differentiated effector memory CD45RA+ cells. As regards this clone: The antigen is unknown.

CDR3 length equals 14 residues. Germline values: CDR1 SGHNT, CDR2 YYREEE (reference sequence). The V segment lost 3 bases and the J segment 6 bases; nucleotides outside the gene matches: 7. For each subset, genomic DNA was distributed in equal portions over several immunoSEQ plates. On sorted subsets, replicate PCRs used about 200 ng DNA, or 27,000 or so T cell genomes. TCRdb's copy holds only in-frame clones and misses some; the assay was immunoSEQ multiplex PCR. Of about 2 million clones in the sample, about 94% are singletons; the top ten hold 0.9% to 1.5%. Sequencing was carried out using naive CD8+ T cells sorted from blood. V gene TRBV5-4 combines with J gene TRBJ2-7; 9 positions match TRBD1. The receptor was derived from a man aged 18 to 35 in good health. Here the CDR3 reads CASSSGTGSFEQYF. The CDR3, as DNA: TGTGCCAGCAGCTCCGGGACAGGGTCGTTCGAGCAGTACTTC.